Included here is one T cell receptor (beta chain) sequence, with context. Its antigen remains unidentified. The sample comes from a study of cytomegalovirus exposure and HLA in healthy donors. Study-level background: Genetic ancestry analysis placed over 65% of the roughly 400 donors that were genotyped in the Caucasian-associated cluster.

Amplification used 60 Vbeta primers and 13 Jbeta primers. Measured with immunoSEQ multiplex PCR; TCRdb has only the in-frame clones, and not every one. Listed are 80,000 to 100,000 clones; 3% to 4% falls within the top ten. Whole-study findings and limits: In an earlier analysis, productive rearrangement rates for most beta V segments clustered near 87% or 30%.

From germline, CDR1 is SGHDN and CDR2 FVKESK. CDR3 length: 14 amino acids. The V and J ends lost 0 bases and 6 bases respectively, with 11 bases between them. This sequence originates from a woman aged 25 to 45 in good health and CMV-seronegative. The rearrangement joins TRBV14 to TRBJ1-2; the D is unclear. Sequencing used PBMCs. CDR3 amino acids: CASSQDRYFNGYTF. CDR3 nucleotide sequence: TGTGCCAGCAGCCAAGACAGGTACTTCAATGGCTACACCTTC.